The rows below give T cell receptor beta chains drawn from one sample of a study of control samples from healthy donors and cancer patients. Some clones are missing from TCRdb's copy, which holds only in-frame ones; the method was immunoSEQ multiplex PCR. The table includes 150,000 or so clones, 85% to 90% detected once. The sequencing sample was made of blood. The receptors here all came from a man in his late teens or twenties in good health. Each CDR3 is given with its conserved first and last residue. A D gene is named only where the DNA matches it firmly. Size is omitted from some rows. Given values are once, few, many or a class for expanded clones.

j_gene	abundance	v_gene	d_gene	CDR3aa	CDR3nt
TRBJ1-1	-	TRBV20-1	TRBD1	CSATQGATAFF	TGCAGTGCAACACAGGGGGCGACCGCTTTCTTT
TRBJ1-5	-	TRBV6-6	-	CASRMDSNQPQHF	TGTGCCAGCAGAATGGACAGCAATCAGCCCCAGCATTTT
TRBJ2-5	-	TRBV4-1	-	CASSPREGLGLTQETQYF	TGCGCCAGCAGCCCAAGAGAGGGCTTGGGACTCACCCAAGAGACCCAGTACTTC
TRBJ1-6	-	TRBV18	-	CASSPPTLSPLHF	TGTGCCAGCTCACCACCTACTCTTTCACCCCTCCACTTT
TRBJ2-7	-	TRBV4-1	-	CASSPDSSYEQYF	TGCGCCAGCAGCCCGGACAGCTCCTACGAGCAGTACTTC
TRBJ2-3	-	TRBV3-1/TRBV3-2	TRBD1	CASSRTTGSRTDTQYF	TGTGCCAGCAGTCGCACGACAGGGTCCAGGACAGATACGCAGTATTTT
TRBJ1-2	-	TRBV5-1	-	CASGADPNYGYTF	TGCGCCTCGGGGGCGGACCCTAACTATGGCTACACCTTC
TRBJ1-2	-	TRBV5-6	-	CASSLDSADYGYTF	TGTGCCAGCAGCTTGGACTCGGCGGACTATGGCTACACCTTC
TRBJ2-1	-	TRBV15	TRBD2	CATRRGGSDEQFF	TGTGCCACCCGCCGGGGGGGGTCCGATGAGCAGTTCTTC
TRBJ2-7	-	TRBV11-2	-	CASSLDRVKGYEQYF	TGTGCCAGCAGCTTAGATAGAGTAAAAGGCTACGAGCAGTACTTC
TRBJ1-2	once	TRBV28	-	CASSSGQYGYTF	TGTGCCAGCAGTTCCGGACAGTATGGCTACACCTTC
TRBJ1-2	-	TRBV29-1	-	CSVERVGYTF	TGCAGCGTTGAACGGGTAGGCTACACCTTC
TRBJ1-3	-	TRBV3-1/TRBV3-2	-	CASSQGAGATRNTIYF	TGTGCCAGCAGCCAAGGAGCGGGGGCAACGCGAAACACCATATATTTT
TRBJ2-5	-	TRBV6-2/TRBV6-3	-	CASSYRDGQETQYF	TGTGCCAGCAGTTACCGGGACGGACAAGAGACCCAGTACTTC
TRBJ1-1	-	TRBV18	-	CASSTQQRSDTEAFF	TGTGCCAGCTCAACCCAACAAAGAAGTGACACTGAAGCTTTCTTT
TRBJ2-1	-	TRBV19	-	CASSIDNSQVGEQFF	TGTGCCAGTAGTATAGATAATTCTCAAGTGGGTGAGCAGTTCTTC
TRBJ1-2	-	TRBV5-6	-	CASSRGSSSYGYTF	TGTGCCAGCAGCCGGGGATCTTCCAGCTATGGCTACACCTTC
TRBJ2-5	-	TRBV7-3	TRBD2	CASSLTSGGRRETQYF	TGTGCCAGCAGCCTTACTAGCGGGGGGAGGAGAGAGACCCAGTACTTC
TRBJ2-3	-	TRBV24-1	TRBD1	CATSEGRGPKWDTQYF	TGTGCCACCAGTGAGGGCAGGGGGCCTAAATGGGATACGCAGTATTTT
TRBJ1-1	-	TRBV28	TRBD1	CASLEDVGARGPEAFF	TGTGCCAGCCTTGAAGACGTGGGCGCCAGGGGGCCTGAAGCTTTCTTT
TRBJ1-3	-	TRBV9	-	CASSVVGLSGNTIYF	TGTGCCAGCAGCGTAGTCGGCCTCTCTGGAAACACCATATATTTT
TRBJ2-5	-	TRBV2	TRBD2	CASSEIAGGPETQYF	TGTGCCAGCAGTGAAATAGCGGGGGGGCCAGAGACCCAGTACTTC
TRBJ2-3	-	TRBV6-5	TRBD1	CASSDRGGGTDTQYF	TGTGCCAGCTCGGACAGGGGAGGGGGCACAGATACGCAGTATTTT
TRBJ1-2	once	TRBV11-3	TRBD1	CASSLKTGAHGYTF	TGTGCCAGCAGCCTTAAGACAGGGGCCCATGGCTACACCTTC
TRBJ1-2	once	TRBV13	-	CASSFGQLNKGYGYTF	TGTGCCAGCAGCTTCGGACAGCTCAATAAGGGGTATGGCTACACCTTC
TRBJ2-1	-	TRBV12-2	-	CASRSPWRGDSYNEQFF	TGTGCAAGTCGCTCCCCGTGGCGGGGCGACTCCTACAATGAGCAGTTCTTC
TRBJ1-2	few	TRBV19	-	CASRRALYGYTF	TGTGCCAGCCGCCGGGCCTTATATGGCTACACCTTC
TRBJ2-7	-	TRBV4-1	-	CASSQIFNTPYEQYF	TGCGCCAGCAGCCAAATTTTTAACACCCCCTACGAGCAGTACTTC